The next 13 T cell receptor beta chains were all read from a single sample in a study of blood T cell repertoires in COVID-19. Sequencing used immunoSEQ multiplex PCR; TCRdb keeps in-frame clones, though not all of them. The repertoire holds 85,000 to 100,000 clones, 75% to 90% seen once, with about 7.7% in the top ten. Sequencing was carried out using peripheral blood. These receptors originate from a man in his sixties with acute or convalescent COVID-19.

V is TRBV11-2 and J is TRBJ2-7; D is perhaps TRBD1 (6 bases). Germline values: CDR1 SGHAT, CDR2 FQNNGV. The CDR3 is made up of 14 amino acids. With 5 bases removed from V and 2 bases from J, the gap between germline ends came to 13 bases. The CDR3 DNA reads as TGTGCCAGCAGCGCGCTACAGGGTCCCTACGAGCAGTACTTC. Protein: CASSALQGPYEQYF.

The chain uses TRBV6-2 or TRBV6-3 and TRBJ1-2, with D possibly TRBD1 on 6 matching bases. V was shortened by 4 bases and J by 4 bases, with 16 bases between the two germline ends. The CDR3 runs 15 residues. Germline CDR1 is MNHEY and CDR2 is SVGEGT. The CDR3 loop reads CASSFYDRSLYGYTF. DNA of the CDR3: TGTGCCAGCAGTTTCTACGACAGGTCCCTCTATGGCTACACCTTC.

The rearrangement links TRBV4-1 to TRBJ2-7; weak D call: TRBD1 (7 bases). Germline assignment: CDR1 MGHRA and CDR2 YSYEKL. V was pared by 1 base and J by 3 bases, with 16 bases between. CDR3 size: 16 residues. CDR3 sequence: CASSQVYGGGDYEQYF. CDR3 sequence (DNA): TGCGCCAGCAGCCAAGTATATGGAGGGGGCGACTACGAGCAGTACTTC.

The V gene is TRBV7-9, the J gene TRBJ1-2; weak D call: TRBD1 (6 bases). CDR1 SEHNR and CDR2 FQNEAQ come from the germline V gene (reference sequence). The V and J ends lost 5 bases and 2 bases respectively, with 15 bases between them. The CDR3 loop spans 15 amino acids. Written as DNA, the CDR3 is TGTGCCAGCAGCGTGCTCGACAGGTTAAACTATGGCTACACCTTC. This translates into CASSVLDRLNYGYTF.

This chain joins TRBV12-3 or TRBV12-4 and TRBJ1-1; 9 nucleotides line up with TRBD1. V trimming: 6 bases; J trimming: 5 bases; junction bases outside the gene matches: 4. The CDR3 is made up of 13 amino acids. Here the CDR3 DNA reads TGTGCCAGCAGAGAGACAGGGGGGACTGAAGCTTTCTTT. It codes for CASRETGGTEAFF.

This CDR3 is CASSMGQLSTDTQYF. The CDR3 bases are TGTGCCAGTAGTATGGGGCAGCTAAGCACAGATACGCAGTATTTT. The rearrangement uses TRBV19 and TRBJ2-3, with TRBD1 as a possible D gene (5 bases). CDR3 size: 15 residues. Germline CDR1 and CDR2: LNHDA and SQIVND (reference sequence). With 3 bases removed from V and 0 bases from J, the gap between germline ends came to 10 bases.

The V and J genes are TRBV5-6 and TRBJ1-6; 8 positions match TRBD1. CDR1 and CDR2 (germline): SGHDT, YYEEEE. The CDR3 is 18 amino acids. Losses at the gene ends were 4 bases for V and 1 base for J; bases not matched to a gene: 10. CDR3 in amino acids: CASSPSDRAGSYNSPLHF. Here the CDR3 DNA reads TGTGCCAGCAGCCCGTCGGACAGGGCAGGTTCCTATAATTCACCCCTCCACTTT.

The chain uses TRBV2 and TRBJ1-5; D remains ambiguous. Deletions cut 8 bases from V and 8 bases from J, with 13 bases between. The germline V gene has CDR1 SNHLY and CDR2 FYNNEI. The CDR3 sequence is 12 residues long. CDR3 sequence reads: CASARGTEPQHF. CDR3 coding DNA: TGTGCCAGCGCTCGAGGCACGGAGCCCCAGCATTTT.

The chain couples TRBV7-9 to TRBJ1-2, with D possibly being TRBD1 (5 bases). V lost 2 bases and J lost 6, with 10 bases in between. Germline assignment: CDR1 SEHNR and CDR2 FQNEAQ (reference sequence). The CDR3 extends over 13 amino acids. CDR3 residues: CASSLLRTNGYTF. CDR3 bases: TGTGCCAGCAGCTTACTACGGACAAATGGCTACACCTTC.

The chain couples TRBV7-8 to TRBJ2-7, with D maybe TRBD1 (6 bases). The ends were cut back, 6 bases at V and 1 base at J, with 10 bases in the middle. The CDR3 spans 13 residues. The germline V gene has CDR1 SGHVS and CDR2 FQNEAQ. In nucleotides, the CDR3 is TGTGCCAGCAGTCTTGACAGGTCCTACGAGCAGTACTTC. Its translation: CASSLDRSYEQYF.

This chain links TRBV28 with TRBJ1-3, with unresolved D. The germline gives CDR1 MDHEN, CDR2 SYDVKM. V lost 7 bases, J lost 1 base, and 11 bases lay in between. The CDR3 spans 14 residues. The CDR3 loop is CASTWGGSGNTIYF. The CDR3 DNA is TGTGCCAGCACCTGGGGAGGGTCTGGAAACACCATATATTTT.

The gene calls are TRBV19 and TRBJ1-2; 10 positions agree with TRBD1. V lost 1 base and J lost 5; bases outside the gene matches: 7. Germline V gene sequence: CDR1 LNHDA, CDR2 SQIVND (reference sequence). This CDR3 region has 16 residues. CDR3 in amino acids: CASSIGGTGAEYGYTF. Here the CDR3 DNA reads TGTGCCAGTAGTATAGGCGGGACAGGGGCCGAATATGGCTACACCTTC.

The chain couples TRBV11-2 to TRBJ2-3, with 9 bases aligning to TRBD1. From germline, CDR1 is SGHAT and CDR2 FQNNGV. The J segment lost 2 bases and the V segment lost 4 bases, leaving 4 bases of the junction unmatched. The CDR3 is 15 amino acids. This CDR3 is CASSSGTGHTDTQYF. Written as DNA, the CDR3 is TGTGCCAGCAGCTCCGGGACAGGGCACACAGATACGCAGTATTTT. The variable domain in full, with the rest retrieved from reference TRBV11-2 and TRBJ2-3, is EAGVAQSPRYKIIEKRQSVAFWCNPISGHATLYWYQQILGQGPKLLIQFQNNGVVDDSQLPKDRFSAERLKGVDSTLKIQPAKLEDSAVYLCASSSGTGHTDTQYFGPGTRLTVL.